Below, one T cell receptor (beta chain) is given with its context. Its antigen is currently not known. Per-base quality was not reported, and no clone a single base away is much larger than it. The sample originates from a study of blood T cell repertoires in COVID-19 (TCRdb year 2020). With regard to the full study: Samples from collaborators originated in the United States, Italy and Spain and spanned both the acute and convalescent phases of COVID-19. The prospective study material was composed of cDNA or gDNA derived from T cells, B-cell-depleted T cells, or PBMCs. Subjects who had been exposed to COVID-19, were actively infected with it, or had recovered from it provided the deeply sampled blood TCRbeta repertoires that made up the dataset. The repertoires were released in a freely available public database intended as a resource for research on the immune response to SARS-CoV-2. Samples came from the ongoing ImmuneRACE study (first 160 participants) plus 1,254 subjects from 6 global collaborators. Nearly every sample came with metadata listing a de-identified subject ID, COVID-19 status, age in years and sex. Where available, HLA class I and class II types were obtained from metadata supplied by the sample provider rather than from assay-based typing.

The immunoSEQ Assay, a bias-controlled multiplex PCR, was used to amplify TCRbeta CDR3 regions from genomic DNA. From the authors' description of their analysis: The number of nucleated cells in each sample was estimated by amplification of reference gene primers within the assay. To quantify the absolute abundance of each unique TCRbeta CDR3 rearrangement, sequence reads were collapsed and filtered. Productive Simpson clonality was computed per sample as the square root of Simpson's diversity index over productive rearrangements. The source is immuneACCESS, and TCRdb retained only in-frame sequences with V and J called. Part of the clones is not carried over; for the studies checked, unresolved V genes explain less than half of this, and the remainder is unexplained. V, J and clone size derive from that table, while D and trimming were established from the DNA sequence. This sample has more than 200,000 clones in its table, and roughly 89% of those were observed once. The ten largest clonotypes hold less than 4% of the sample.

Results and caveats for the whole study, not just this receptor: The quantity of clinical and demographic metadata differed by source and by participant and was supplied without curation.

CDR1 and CDR2 (MDHEN, SYDVKM) derive from the germline V gene. Trimming leaves V shorter by 6 bases and J shorter by 5 bases, with the junction holding 10 bases beyond the gene matches. From its cysteine to its phenylalanine, the CDR3 spans 15 amino acids. Solely the CDR3 DNA is kept, with 45 bases framed from the first base. Participants in the prospective study were aged roughly 18 to 90 years, lived in about two dozen United States geographic areas, and enrolled through a virtual design. In the prospective study, cohorts were assigned on the basis of participant-reported clinical history obtained from a screening survey and a study questionnaire. In the prospective study, whole blood, serum and a nasopharyngeal or oropharyngeal swab were collected from each participant by mobile phlebotomists. Additional blood draws and questionnaires over an approximately two-month period could optionally be provided by prospective study participants. Before DNA extraction, blood samples from the prospective study were shipped at room temperature or frozen.

Sequences were obtained from PBMCs or T cells enriched from blood (not recorded which). Recombination linked TRBV28 to TRBJ1-1, and 9 bases in between align with TRBD1. This sequence originates from a woman in her twenties or thirties with acute COVID-19. The CDR3 reads as follows: CASRGTGGDRTEAFF. The sequenced DNA: TGTGCCAGCAGAGGAACAGGGGGCGATAGGACTGAAGCTTTCTTT.